The source of this T cell receptor (beta chain) is a study of T-cell memory formation after mild COVID-19. Study-level points and caveats: Chiefly within CM and EM were the contracting CD4+ clones; CD8+ ones were within EMRA.

TCRdb redid the calling of the 5' RACE reads with MiXCR, one entry per CDR3 protein. The sample contains roughly 600,000 distinct CDR3 sequences, 18% of which appear only once. Note on this clonotype: Its specificity is not known.

The sequenced sample consisted of PBMCs or a T cell subset sorted from them (not recorded which). This receptor was taken from an adult woman who had mild COVID-19 (a few samples of this study predate the infection). Cell type and time point are not known.

CDR3 nucleotides: TGTGCCAGCAGTGCCGGACTAGCGGGAGGGGATGAGCAGTTCTTC. It specifies CASSAGLAGGDEQFF. This rearrangement joins TRBV6-1 to TRBJ2-1; the match to TRBD2 covers 15 bases. V gave up 4 bases and J gave up 8 bases; unmatched junction bases: 3. The germline V gene encodes CDR1 MNHNS and CDR2 SASEGT. CDR3 length equals 15 residues.